This T cell receptor (beta chain) was sequenced during a study of shared clonotypes between healthy human individuals. The CDR3 length is 16 residues. V gave up 3 bases and J gave up 2 bases; unmatched junction bases: 5. From germline, CDR1 is KGHSH and CDR2 LQKENI. In the source study's methods: For the immunoSEQ data, sequences were junction-only without quality scores, so filtering differed. The protocol was immunoSEQ multiplex PCR, while the TCRdb copy is restricted to in-frame clones and leaves out a portion. V, J and clone size reflect that table, while D and trimming were determined from the DNA. This table has roughly 2.2 million clones, around 90% appearing once.

The chain links TRBV18 to TRBJ1-4, with 8 bases identical to TRBD1. The sequenced sample was naive CD4+ T cells from PBMCs. This sample's subset: CD45RA+ positively selected. The TCR sequence derives from a man in his late teens or twenties in good health. Some clones in this sample may be carry-over from other donors' samples. CDR3 loop: CASSPRWTGTNEKLFF. In DNA form, the CDR3 reads TGTGCCAGCTCACCCCGCTGGACAGGGACTAATGAAAAACTGTTTTTT.